This T cell receptor (beta chain) was documented in a study of cytomegalovirus exposure and HLA in healthy donors. It was with 60 Vbeta and 13 Jbeta primers that the PCR ran. Assay: immunoSEQ multiplex PCR; the TCRdb copy retains only in-frame clones and omits some. The sample lists 100,000 to 140,000 clones, around 76% occurring once. As concerns this clone: Its antigen is not known.

The study's findings and limits: Certain sequence variants were highly shared and formed a cluster, and this cluster was likely a sequencing artifact.

V lost 4 bases and J lost 1; bases outside the gene matches: 13. The germline V gene has CDR1 SGHRS and CDR2 YFSETQ. The CDR3 is made up of 17 amino acids. The chain carries TRBV5-1 and TRBJ2-7; 8 bases align to TRBD1. The sample comprised PBMCs. The sequence came from a young man in good health and CMV-seropositive. The CDR3 protein is CASSEGQARLISYEQYF. CDR3 nucleotide sequence: TGCGCCAGCAGCGAGGGACAGGCCAGGTTGATTTCCTACGAGCAGTACTTC.